Listed here are 10 T cell receptor beta chains from one sample, sequenced in a study of technical replicates of blood from a few donors. Data came from immunoSEQ multiplex PCR; TCRdb stores just in-frame clones and leaves some out. Of 65,000 to 70,000 clones in the sample, approximately 88% were seen once. Sequenced sample: PBMCs. Source of these receptors: a human donor in good health. Some clones in this sample may be carry-over from other donors' samples.

The chain joins TRBV5-1 to TRBJ1-1; TRBD1 is a possible D gene (6 bases). The CDR3 spans 14 residues. The germline CDR1 and CDR2 sequences are SGHRS and YFSETQ. Trimming left V 7 bases short and J 4 bases short, with 17 bases between. CDR3 sequence (DNA): TGCGCCAGCCGCCCCGGGGGGCAGGTCACTGAAGCTTTCTTT. Translated: CASRPGGQVTEAFF. The full variable domain, with the rest looked up from reference TRBV5-1 and TRBJ1-1, is KAGVTQTPRYLIKTRGQQVTLSCSPISGHRSVSWYQQTPGQGLQFLFEYFSETQRNKGNFPGRFSGRQFSNSRSEMNVSTLELGDSALYLCASRPGGQVTEAFFGQGTRLTVV.

The V call is TRBV15, the J call TRBJ2-7; possibly TRBD1 for D (5 bases). The V end was cut by 0 bases, the J end by 0 bases, with 12 bases between. There are 16 residues in the CDR3. Germline CDR1 is LNHNV and CDR2 is YYDKDF (reference sequence). In nucleotides, the CDR3 is TGTGCCACCAGCAGAGATGGGGCAGTGGGCTCCTACGAGCAGTACTTC. As protein: CATSRDGAVGSYEQYF.

This clone was seen a single time. The J gene is TRBJ2-1, the V gene TRBV5-4, with TRBD2 matching over 11 bases. Per the germline V gene, CDR1 is SGHNT and CDR2 is YYREEE (reference sequence). The ends lost 4 bases at V and 7 bases at J; junction bases unmatched: 7. The CDR3 sequence is 15 residues long. The CDR3 spells CASSLTASGRNEQFF. As DNA, the CDR3 is TGTGCCAGCAGCCTAACGGCTAGCGGGAGGAATGAGCAGTTCTTC.

The chain carries TRBV4-1 and TRBJ2-7; D is unclear. The germline V gene encodes CDR1 MGHRA and CDR2 YSYEKL. The CDR3 sequence is 14 residues long. With 0 bases removed from V and 3 bases from J, the gap between germline ends came to 9 bases. CDR3 residues: CASSQDRADYEQYF. The CDR3, as DNA: TGCGCCAGCAGCCAAGATCGCGCGGACTACGAGCAGTACTTC.

The J gene is TRBJ2-2, the V gene TRBV6-4; the match to TRBD2 covers 8 bases. V lost 10 bases to trimming and J lost 6 bases; unmatched junction nucleotides: 19. This CDR3 has 17 residues. Germline lookup yields CDR1 MRHNA and CDR2 SNTAGT. Here the CDR3 reads CATDLGRAGGLAGELFF. The CDR3 bases are TGTGCCACCGACCTGGGAAGGGCGGGAGGCCTAGCCGGGGAGCTGTTTTTT.

The chain recombines TRBV19 with TRBJ1-5, with a weak D call TRBD1 (6 bases). Trimming stripped 6 bases from V and 4 bases from J, with 10 bases between. The CDR3 is 13 residues long. Looked up from germline, CDR1 is LNHDA and CDR2 is SQIVND (reference sequence). The CDR3 here is CASREQGNQPQHF. The CDR3 DNA reads as TGTGCCAGTAGGGAACAGGGAAATCAGCCCCAGCATTTT.

The chain links TRBV7-9 to TRBJ2-5, with D perhaps matching TRBD2 (5 bases). CDR3 size: 13 residues. Per germline, CDR1 SEHNR and CDR2 FQNEAQ (reference sequence). V lost 5 bases, J lost 7 bases, and 14 bases lay in between. CDR3 region: CASSPPGIGTQYF. The CDR3 nucleotides read TGTGCCAGCAGCCCCCCCGGGATAGGGACCCAGTACTTC.

The chain combines TRBV7-2 with TRBJ1-4, with a possible D match to TRBD1 (6 bases). V lost 2 bases and J 8 bases, leaving 15 bases between the germline ends. The germline CDR1 and CDR2 sequences are SGHTA and FQGNSA. The CDR3 extends over 15 amino acids. CDR3: CASSLMRGQGEKLFF. CDR3 DNA sequence: TGTGCCAGCAGCTTAATGCGGGGGCAAGGGGAAAAACTGTTTTTT.

The genes are TRBV9 and TRBJ2-1, with 9 bases fitting TRBD2. Germline lookup yields CDR1 SGDLS and CDR2 YYNGEE. The CDR3 runs to 16 residues. V dropped 3 bases and J dropped 0; count of bases not matched to a gene: 4. The CDR3 loop reads CASSAGGLASYNEQFF. The DNA for the CDR3 is TGTGCCAGCAGCGCCGGGGGACTAGCCTCCTACAATGAGCAGTTCTTC.

The chain uses TRBV4-3 and TRBJ2-2, with 7 bases that match TRBD2. This CDR3 has 18 residues. Germline CDR1 LGHNA, CDR2 YSLEER. The junction had 11 bases not matched to a gene; V was cut back by 0 bases and J by 4 bases. The DNA for the CDR3 is TGCGCCAGCAGCCAAGAGGCTTTCGGACTAGGGGCCACCGGGGAGCTGTTTTTT. Its protein product is CASSQEAFGLGATGELFF.